These T cell receptor beta chains were read from a single sample in a study of blood T cell repertoires in COVID-19. The data were produced by immunoSEQ multiplex PCR, yet TCRdb's version contains in-frame clones alone and is incomplete. The table includes more than 45,000 clones, roughly 88% detected once. Specimen: peripheral blood. All receptors derive from a human donor in a cohort sampled during active COVID-19. CDR3s include the opening cysteine and the closing phenylalanine or tryptophan. Fields, in order: J gene, clone size, V gene, D gene, CDR3 DNA, CDR3 protein. The D gene is left open where the match is weak. Clone size is stated in some rows and not others, as once, few, many or a class when expanded.

J: TRBJ2-3
size: NA
V: TRBV5-1
D: TRBD2
DNA: TGCGCCAGCAGCTTTAGCGGGAGTGGAGATACGCAGTATTTT
CDR3: CASSFSGSGDTQYF

J: TRBJ2-7
size: NA
V: TRBV19
D: TRBD2
DNA: TGTGCCAGTAGTATCTTCGCGGGAGAATACGAGCAGTACTTC
CDR3: CASSIFAGEYEQYF

J: TRBJ1-1
size: NA
V: TRBV6-6
D: TRBD1
DNA: TGTGCCAGCAGTAGGACAGGTGAGAACACTGAAGCTTTCTTT
CDR3: CASSRTGENTEAFF

J: TRBJ2-7
size: NA
V: TRBV13
D: TRBD1
DNA: TGTGCCAGCAGCTTAAAATCTTATGTAGGGGACAGCTCCTCCTACGAGCAGTACTTC
CDR3: CASSLKSYVGDSSSYEQYF

J: TRBJ2-3
size: once
V: TRBV7-9
D: TRBD2
DNA: TGTGCCAGCAGCCTCGATGCGGGGAGGGCAGATACGCAGTATTTT
CDR3: CASSLDAGRADTQYF

J: TRBJ1-5
size: NA
V: TRBV7-9
D: NA
DNA: TGTGCCAGCAGCCTACAGGGACAGCCCCAGCATTTT
CDR3: CASSLQGQPQHF

J: TRBJ2-7
size: NA
V: TRBV28
D: NA
DNA: TGTGCCAGCAGTTTCAGTATCTACGAGCAGTACTTC
CDR3: CASSFSIYEQYF

J: TRBJ2-5
size: once
V: TRBV3-1/TRBV3-2
D: TRBD2
DNA: TGTGCCAGCAGCCAAAGGACTAGCGGGACACAAGAGACCCAGTACTTC
CDR3: CASSQRTSGTQETQYF

J: TRBJ2-1
size: NA
V: TRBV5-1
D: NA
DNA: TGCGCCAGCAGCCCCCGTACCAGCTCCTACAATGAGCAGTTCTTC
CDR3: CASSPRTSSYNEQFF

J: TRBJ2-6
size: NA
V: TRBV11-2
D: TRBD1
DNA: TGTGCCAGCAGCCGTCTAACGAACAGGGGCATTGGGGCCAACGTCCTGACTTTC
CDR3: CASSRLTNRGIGANVLTF

J: TRBJ2-1
size: medium-sized
V: TRBV18
D: TRBD2
DNA: TGTGCCAGCTCACCACAGGTCGGACTAGCGGTCAATGAGCAGTTCTTC
CDR3: CASSPQVGLAVNEQFF

J: TRBJ2-1
size: NA
V: TRBV19
D: TRBD2
DNA: TGTGCCAGTAGTCGGACTAGTCCCCATGAGCAGTTCTTC
CDR3: CASSRTSPHEQFF

J: TRBJ2-1
size: NA
V: TRBV24-1
D: TRBD2
DNA: TGTGCCACCAGTGACGCGGGACTAGCGGGAGGGTTTGAGCAGTTCTTC
CDR3: CATSDAGLAGGFEQFF

J: TRBJ2-7
size: NA
V: TRBV7-9
D: TRBD1
DNA: TGTGCCAGCAGCCCGAGGGACAGGGGAGACGAGCAGTACTTC
CDR3: CASSPRDRGDEQYF

J: TRBJ1-1
size: NA
V: TRBV7-9
D: NA
DNA: TGTGCCAGCAGCCCCCTCGGAACGGGGGGCTCAACTGAAGCTTTCTTT
CDR3: CASSPLGTGGSTEAFF

J: TRBJ2-1
size: NA
V: TRBV11-2
D: NA
DNA: TGTGCCAGCAGCTTGAACCAAGTTACCTTACGGGAGAGGACCAATGAGCAGTTCTTC
CDR3: CASSLNQVTLRERTNEQFF

J: TRBJ2-6
size: NA
V: TRBV24-1
D: TRBD2
DNA: TGTGCCACCAGTGATAGAACCGAGACTAGCGGTCTGCCTGGGGCCAACGTCCTGACTTTC
CDR3: CATSDRTETSGLPGANVLTF

J: TRBJ2-5
size: NA
V: TRBV19
D: NA
DNA: TGTGCCAGTACCCCGGGGACGGGAGAACGTCCAGAGACCCAGTACTTC
CDR3: CASTPGTGERPETQYF

J: TRBJ1-3
size: NA
V: TRBV4-2
D: NA
DNA: TGTGCCAGCAGCCAAGATTGGGCATCTGGAAACACCATATATTTT
CDR3: CASSQDWASGNTIYF

J: TRBJ1-6
size: NA
V: TRBV27
D: NA
DNA: TGTGCCAGCAGTTTATCCAAGCTGGTTTACCCAGGGGCCCTCCACTTT
CDR3: CASSLSKLVYPGALHF

J: TRBJ2-3
size: NA
V: TRBV28
D: TRBD2
DNA: TGTGCCAGCAGTCCGCGACTAGCGGGAAGCACAGATACGCAGTATTTT
CDR3: CASSPRLAGSTDTQYF

J: TRBJ2-6
size: NA
V: TRBV12-3/TRBV12-4
D: NA
DNA: TGTGCCAGCAGCTCCGGGGCCAACGTCCTGACTTTC
CDR3: CASSSGANVLTF

J: TRBJ2-1
size: NA
V: TRBV5-4
D: NA
DNA: TGTGCCAGCAGCTTGGCCTGGGGGGTTGGCGCGAACGACAATGAGCAGTTCTTC
CDR3: CASSLAWGVGANDNEQFF

J: TRBJ2-1
size: NA
V: TRBV2
D: NA
DNA: TGTGCCAGCAGTGAAGCGCGACTAGTTAATGAGCAGTTCTTC
CDR3: CASSEARLVNEQFF

J: TRBJ2-5
size: NA
V: TRBV30
D: NA
DNA: TGTGCCTGCTCCCCCGGGAATCCAGGCGGGACCCAGTACTTC
CDR3: CACSPGNPGGTQYF

J: TRBJ1-1
size: NA
V: TRBV5-4
D: TRBD1
DNA: TGTGCCAGCAGCGCGGGACAGGGAATCATGAACACTGAAGCTTTCTTT
CDR3: CASSAGQGIMNTEAFF

J: TRBJ2-7
size: NA
V: TRBV5-4
D: TRBD1
DNA: TGTGCCAGCAGCTGGGGGGGACAGGGGGTGTTCGAGCAGTACTTC
CDR3: CASSWGGQGVFEQYF

J: TRBJ2-5
size: NA
V: TRBV7-9
D: NA
DNA: TGTGCCAGCAGCATATCCCTCCGGGAGTATGAGACCCAGTACTTC
CDR3: CASSISLREYETQYF

J: TRBJ1-2
size: NA
V: TRBV7-9
D: NA
DNA: TGTGCCAGCAGCTTAGCGCAGGATCGCTACACCTTC
CDR3: CASSLAQDRYTF

J: TRBJ1-5
size: once
V: TRBV28
D: TRBD1
DNA: TGTGCCAGCAGTTTTGCCAGGGGGCATCAGCCCCAGCATTTT
CDR3: CASSFARGHQPQHF

J: TRBJ2-7
size: NA
V: TRBV19
D: NA
DNA: TGTGCCAGTAGTATAGGTGGGAGCTACGAGCAGTACTTC
CDR3: CASSIGGSYEQYF

J: TRBJ2-5
size: NA
V: TRBV28
D: NA
DNA: TGTGCCAGCAGTTTAGTCAAAGAGACCCAGTACTTC
CDR3: CASSLVKETQYF

J: TRBJ1-5
size: NA
V: TRBV7-9
D: TRBD1
DNA: TGTGCCAGCAGCTACTCGACTGACAGGGGGCGCGGTCAGCCCCAGCATTTT
CDR3: CASSYSTDRGRGQPQHF

J: TRBJ1-3
size: few
V: TRBV19
D: TRBD1
DNA: TGTGCCAGTAGTGTGGACAGGGCCCCTGGAAACACCATATATTTT
CDR3: CASSVDRAPGNTIYF

J: TRBJ1-6
size: NA
V: TRBV5-1
D: TRBD1
DNA: TGCGCCAGCAGCTTGACCGGACAGGGGGATTCACCCCTCCACTTT
CDR3: CASSLTGQGDSPLHF

J: TRBJ2-6
size: NA
V: TRBV7-9
D: NA
DNA: TGTGCCAGCAGCTTAGTAACCGGCTCTGGGGCCAACGTCCTGACTTTC
CDR3: CASSLVTGSGANVLTF

J: TRBJ1-4
size: NA
V: TRBV19
D: NA
DNA: TGTGCCAGTAGTGACGGCGGGATAGTGGCCCAAAAACTGTTTTTT
CDR3: CASSDGGIVAQKLFF

J: TRBJ2-5
size: NA
V: TRBV15
D: NA
DNA: TGTGCCACCAGCAGAGGGACAGCCCTCGTAGAGACCCAGTACTTC
CDR3: CATSRGTALVETQYF

J: TRBJ1-4
size: NA
V: TRBV28
D: TRBD1
DNA: TGTGCCAGCAGAAAACAGGGGGCATATGAAAAACTGTTTTTT
CDR3: CASRKQGAYEKLFF

J: TRBJ1-1
size: NA
V: TRBV20-1
D: TRBD1
DNA: TGCAGTGCTAGTGAACCGGGACAGGGGAACACTGAAGCTTTCTTT
CDR3: CSASEPGQGNTEAFF

J: TRBJ2-7
size: few
V: TRBV19
D: NA
DNA: TGTGCCAGTAGTATGGGCAATACTGGCGCCTACGAGCAGTACTTC
CDR3: CASSMGNTGAYEQYF

J: TRBJ2-3
size: NA
V: TRBV6-6
D: TRBD1
DNA: TGTGCCAGCAGAACTGACAGGGTTGGCACAGATACGCAGTATTTT
CDR3: CASRTDRVGTDTQYF

J: TRBJ2-7
size: NA
V: TRBV27
D: NA
DNA: TGTGCCAGCAGTTTATATACGGGATTTAGCTACGAGCAGTACTTC
CDR3: CASSLYTGFSYEQYF

J: TRBJ2-1
size: NA
V: TRBV27
D: TRBD2
DNA: TGTGCCAGCAGTTTGACCTCCATCAGCGGGAGTTCCTACAATGAGCAGTTCTTC
CDR3: CASSLTSISGSSYNEQFF

J: TRBJ2-5
size: NA
V: TRBV13
D: NA
DNA: TGTGCCAGCAGCTTAGGACTAAACCAAGAGACCCAGTACTTC
CDR3: CASSLGLNQETQYF

J: TRBJ2-3
size: NA
V: TRBV5-1
D: TRBD2
DNA: TGCGCCAGCAGCTCATCCCGAGCGGGAGGGATAGGTACGCAGTATTTT
CDR3: CASSSSRAGGIGTQYF

J: TRBJ1-4
size: NA
V: TRBV15
D: TRBD1
DNA: TGTGCCACCAGCACCCGGGACAGGGATGGTGAAAAACTGTTTTTT
CDR3: CATSTRDRDGEKLFF

J: TRBJ2-7
size: NA
V: TRBV12-3/TRBV12-4
D: NA
DNA: TGTGCCAGCAGGCGGGGTTTGGGGGAGCAGTACTTC
CDR3: CASRRGLGEQYF

J: TRBJ2-1
size: NA
V: TRBV19
D: TRBD2
DNA: TGTGCCAGTAGTTCTATTAGCGGGAGGGGGAACAATGAGCAGTTCTTC
CDR3: CASSSISGRGNNEQFF

J: TRBJ1-5
size: NA
V: TRBV3-1/TRBV3-2
D: NA
DNA: TGTGCCAGCAGCCTATCCCTCGGTAGCAATCAGCCCCAGCATTTT
CDR3: CASSLSLGSNQPQHF

J: TRBJ2-6
size: NA
V: TRBV19
D: NA
DNA: TGTGCCAGTAGTCTACCAAACTCTGGGGCCAACGTCCTGACTTTC
CDR3: CASSLPNSGANVLTF

J: TRBJ1-1
size: NA
V: TRBV6-6
D: TRBD1
DNA: TGTGCCAGCAGTGGGACAGGGCATCTTCACACTGAAGCTTTCTTT
CDR3: CASSGTGHLHTEAFF

J: TRBJ2-2
size: NA
V: TRBV2
D: TRBD2
DNA: TGTGCCAGCAGTGAAAGTCCCCTAGCGGGACCCACCGGGGAGCTGTTTTTT
CDR3: CASSESPLAGPTGELFF

J: TRBJ1-2
size: NA
V: TRBV30
D: NA
DNA: TGTGCCTGGAGTTCCGGTATCTACTATGGCTACACCTTC
CDR3: CAWSSGIYYGYTF

J: TRBJ2-7
size: NA
V: TRBV11-2
D: NA
DNA: TGTGCCAGCAGCTTAGAAAGGCACGGACTCTCCTACGAGCAGTACTTC
CDR3: CASSLERHGLSYEQYF

J: TRBJ2-7
size: NA
V: TRBV4-1
D: TRBD2
DNA: TGCGCCAGCAGCCAAGATTCGGCGGGAGGAATCCCCTACGAGCAGTACTTC
CDR3: CASSQDSAGGIPYEQYF